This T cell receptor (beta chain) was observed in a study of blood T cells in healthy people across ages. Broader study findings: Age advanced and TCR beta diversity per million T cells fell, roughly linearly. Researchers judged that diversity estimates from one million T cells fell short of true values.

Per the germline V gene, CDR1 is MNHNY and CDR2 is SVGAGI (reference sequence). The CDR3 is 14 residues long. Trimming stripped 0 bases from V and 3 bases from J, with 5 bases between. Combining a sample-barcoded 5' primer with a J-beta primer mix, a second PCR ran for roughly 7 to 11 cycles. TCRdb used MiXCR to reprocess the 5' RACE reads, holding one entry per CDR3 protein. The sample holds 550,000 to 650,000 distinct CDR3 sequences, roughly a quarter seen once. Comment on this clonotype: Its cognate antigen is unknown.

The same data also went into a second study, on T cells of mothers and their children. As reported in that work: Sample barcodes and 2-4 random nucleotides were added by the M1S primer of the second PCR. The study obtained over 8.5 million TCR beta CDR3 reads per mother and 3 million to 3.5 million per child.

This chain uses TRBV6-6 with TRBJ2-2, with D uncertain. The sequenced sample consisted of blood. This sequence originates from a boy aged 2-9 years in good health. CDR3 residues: CASSYSGYTGELFF. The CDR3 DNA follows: TGTGCCAGCAGTTACTCGGGCTACACCGGGGAGCTGTTTTTT.